This T cell receptor (beta chain) was found in a study of CD8+CD57+ T cells in acquired aplastic anemia. Whole-study findings and limits: Between patients and controls, some 31 CD8+ CDR3 sequences were found in common.

With regard to this clonotype: Its antigen remains unidentified.

Patients picked for sequencing had shown CD8+CD57+ cell expansion detected by flow cytometry. Genomic DNA, serving as template, underwent TCR beta VDJ and CDR3 profiling. TCRdb reanalysed the reads using MiXCR and keeps one entry per CDR3 protein. Here the sample spans approximately 80,000 distinct CDR3 sequences, roughly 70% being singletons. This TCR was sampled from a human donor with aplastic anemia. The sequencing sample was made of sorted CD4+, CD8+, or CD8+CD57+ T cells (not recorded which) from PBMCs.

In DNA form, the CDR3 reads TGTGCCACCAGGGAGGACGACTACAATGAGCAGTTCTTC. It encodes CATREDDYNEQFF. This chain joins TRBV24-1 and TRBJ2-1, with D possibly TRBD2 on 5 matching bases. V was trimmed by 7 bases and J by 3 bases, leaving 9 bases between them. Germline loops: CDR1 KGHDR, CDR2 SFDVKD. This CDR3 spans 13 amino acids.